Listed here is a single T cell receptor (beta chain). As originally analysed: Quantification of nucleated cells was approximated via reference gene primer amplification. TCRdb's copy holds only in-frame clones and misses some; the assay was immunoSEQ multiplex PCR. The V and J calls and the clone size are those of that table, but D and trimming were determined from the DNA. Counted here are under 150,000 clones, 70% to 80% occurring once; the ten biggest clones make up 3% to 4.5%. Germline-derived CDR1 and CDR2 are SGHVS and FQNEAQ. V was pared by 3 bases and J by 2 bases, with 10 bases between. This CDR3 is built from 14 residues. The data belong to a study of blood T cell repertoires in COVID-19.

The V gene is TRBV7-8, the J gene TRBJ1-2; D possibly corresponds to TRBD1 (6 bases). The clonotype was recovered from a woman aged 80 or older with acute or convalescent COVID-19. Specimen: peripheral blood. The DNA for the CDR3 is TGTGCCAGCAGCTTCCAGGGGACCAACTATGGCTACACCTTC. Residues: CASSFQGTNYGYTF.